In its sample, the clone carrying this T cell receptor beta chain was seen once. The data are from a study of blood T cell repertoires in COVID-19. Turning to the study itself: T cells, B-cell-depleted T cells, or PBMCs provided the cDNA or gDNA that served as material.

Either two negative PCRs, clearance, or symptom resolution qualified Cohort 3 donors as recovered. In the original workflow: Amplification of reference gene primers was used by the study to estimate nucleated cell counts. The method was immunoSEQ multiplex PCR; TCRdb's version includes in-frame clones alone and lacks a portion of them. V, J and clone size are taken as reported in that table, and D and trimming were inferred from the DNA itself. The table has around 310,000 clones, over 85% seen once. The sequenced sample was PBMCs or T cells enriched from blood (not recorded which). The clonotype comes from a woman aged 30 to 39 who had recovered from COVID-19.

The CDR3 bases are TGTGCCAGCAGTCCCCGAGGTATCTCTGGAAACACCATATATTTT. Amino acid sequence: CASSPRGISGNTIYF. The V and J genes are TRBV28 and TRBJ1-3; no reliable D call. In germline, CDR1 is MDHEN, CDR2 SYDVKM. V was shortened by 5 bases and J by 0 bases, with 11 bases between the two germline ends. The CDR3 spans 15 residues.